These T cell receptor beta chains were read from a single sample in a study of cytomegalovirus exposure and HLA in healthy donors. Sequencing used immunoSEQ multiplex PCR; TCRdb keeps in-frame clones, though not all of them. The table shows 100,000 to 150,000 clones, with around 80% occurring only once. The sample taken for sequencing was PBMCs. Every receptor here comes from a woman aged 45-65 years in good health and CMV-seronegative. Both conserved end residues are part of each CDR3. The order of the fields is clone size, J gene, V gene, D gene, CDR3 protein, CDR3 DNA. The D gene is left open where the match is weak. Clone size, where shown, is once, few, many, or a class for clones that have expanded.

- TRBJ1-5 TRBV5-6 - CASSLAGGSNQPQHF TGTGCCAGCAGCTTGGCCGGAGGGAGCAATCAGCCCCAGCATTTT
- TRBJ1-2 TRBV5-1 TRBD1 CASSLGTGETGYTF TGCGCCAGCAGCTTGGGGACAGGGGAGACTGGCTACACCTTC
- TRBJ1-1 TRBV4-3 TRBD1 CASSLQGGNTEAFF TGCGCCAGCAGCCTACAGGGGGGGAACACTGAAGCTTTCTTT
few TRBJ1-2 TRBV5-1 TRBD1 CASSSGTGTNYGYTF TGCGCCAGCAGCAGCGGGACAGGGACGAACTATGGCTACACCTTC
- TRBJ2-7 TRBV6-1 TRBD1 CASSLQTGEVYEQYF TGTGCCAGCAGTCTACAGACAGGGGAAGTTTACGAGCAGTACTTC
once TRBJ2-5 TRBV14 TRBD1 CASSHPDRAPETQYF TGTGCCAGCAGCCACCCCGACAGGGCCCCAGAGACCCAGTACTTC
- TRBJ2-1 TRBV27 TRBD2 CASSFGGRAIEQFF TGTGCCAGCAGTTTCGGCGGGAGGGCCATTGAGCAGTTCTTC
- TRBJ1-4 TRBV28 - CASSGSGAGEKLFF TGTGCCAGCAGTGGTAGTGGGGCTGGAGAAAAACTGTTTTTT
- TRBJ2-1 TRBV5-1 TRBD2 CASSLGTSASSYNEQFF TGCGCCAGCAGCCTGGGGACTAGCGCCAGCTCCTACAATGAGCAGTTCTTC
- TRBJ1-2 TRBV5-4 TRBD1 CASSTPRDRGLGGYTF TGTGCCAGCAGCACACCGCGCGACAGGGGGCTAGGTGGCTACACCTTC
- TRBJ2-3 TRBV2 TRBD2 CASREREVTDTQYF TGTGCCAGCAGGGAGCGGGAGGTCACAGATACGCAGTATTTT
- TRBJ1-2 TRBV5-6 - CASSPQRRGYGYTF TGTGCCAGCAGCCCCCAAAGACGGGGCTATGGCTACACCTTC
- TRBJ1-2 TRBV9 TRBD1 CASSVGVGTGYGYTF TGTGCCAGCAGCGTAGGAGTAGGGACAGGGTACGGCTACACCTTC
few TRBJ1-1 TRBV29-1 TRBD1 CSVDTGGDTEAFF TGCAGCGTCGATACAGGGGGTGACACTGAAGCTTTCTTT
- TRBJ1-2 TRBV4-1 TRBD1 CASSQDLGTERRDYGYTF TGCGCCAGCAGCCAAGATCTCGGGACAGAGAGGCGCGACTATGGCTACACCTTC
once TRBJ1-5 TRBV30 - CAWSPGRLQPQHF TGTGCCTGGAGCCCAGGGCGATTACAGCCCCAGCATTTT
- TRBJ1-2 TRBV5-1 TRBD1 CASTATGATNYGYTF TGCGCCAGCACCGCAACAGGGGCTACTAACTATGGCTACACCTTC
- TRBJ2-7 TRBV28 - CASSLSGAPTYEQYF TGTGCCAGCAGTTTATCAGGGGCGCCCACCTACGAGCAGTACTTC
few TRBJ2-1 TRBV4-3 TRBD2 CASSQDLAGTSGRLNEQFF TGCGCCAGCAGCCAAGATTTGGCCGGGACTAGCGGGAGATTGAATGAGCAGTTCTTC
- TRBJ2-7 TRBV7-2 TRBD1 CASSLAGTGAEQYF TGTGCCAGCAGCTTGGCGGGGACAGGGGCCGAGCAGTACTTC
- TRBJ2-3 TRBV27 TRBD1 CASSPQGVPGDTQYF TGTGCCAGCAGTCCACAGGGGGTGCCCGGAGATACGCAGTATTTT
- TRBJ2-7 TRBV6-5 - CASSQSGSSYEQYF TGTGCCAGCAGTCAATCCGGGTCTTCCTACGAGCAGTACTTC
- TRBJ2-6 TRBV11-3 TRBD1 CASSLGIQTGSGANVLTF TGTGCCAGCAGCTTAGGGATCCAGACAGGGTCTGGGGCCAACGTCCTGACTTTC
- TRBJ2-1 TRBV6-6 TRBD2 CASSPRGGRAPNEQFF TGTGCCAGCAGTCCCCGCGGCGGGAGGGCCCCAAATGAGCAGTTCTTC
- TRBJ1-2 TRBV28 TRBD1 CATRDRVARNYGYTF TGTGCCACCCGGGACAGAGTAGCCAGGAACTATGGCTACACCTTC
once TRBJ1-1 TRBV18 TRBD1 CASSPRAGGWETEAFF TGTGCCAGCTCACCCAGGGCAGGGGGATGGGAAACTGAAGCTTTCTTT
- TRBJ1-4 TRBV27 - CASSLAVSTNEKLFF TGTGCCAGCAGCCTCGCGGTGTCAACTAATGAAAAACTGTTTTTT
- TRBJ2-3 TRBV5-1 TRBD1 CASSHGQGAFNTDTQYF TGCGCCAGCAGCCACGGACAGGGGGCGTTTAACACAGATACGCAGTATTTT
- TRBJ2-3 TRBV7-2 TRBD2 CASSPPKRASGRTDTQYF TGTGCCAGCAGCCCTCCGAAGAGGGCTAGCGGGAGAACAGATACGCAGTATTTT
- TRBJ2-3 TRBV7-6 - CASSFGRVAHSTDTQYF TGTGCCAGCAGCTTCGGTCGGGTAGCGCACTCCACAGATACGCAGTATTTT
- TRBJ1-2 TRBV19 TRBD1 CATTAGQGLYGYTF TGTGCCACCACCGCGGGACAGGGTCTGTATGGCTACACCTTC
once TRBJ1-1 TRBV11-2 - CASSLQGLAEAFF TGTGCCAGCAGCTTGCAGGGGCTCGCTGAAGCTTTCTTT
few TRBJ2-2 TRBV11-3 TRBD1 CASSRNRGPSTTTGELFF TGTGCCAGCAGCAGAAACAGGGGGCCCTCAACTACCACCGGGGAGCTGTTTTTT
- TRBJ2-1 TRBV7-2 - CASSLSQNEQFF TGTGCCAGCAGCTTATCCCAGAATGAGCAGTTCTTC
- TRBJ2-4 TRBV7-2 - CASSFQTSSPSAKNIQYF TGTGCCAGCAGCTTTCAGACTAGTTCCCCTTCGGCCAAAAACATTCAGTACTTC
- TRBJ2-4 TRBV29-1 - CSGNTGYIQYF TGCAGCGGGAATACAGGGTACATTCAGTACTTC
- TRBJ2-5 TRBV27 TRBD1 CASSAARTGRRETQYF TGTGCCAGCAGTGCAGCTCGGACAGGGCGAAGGGAGACCCAGTACTTC
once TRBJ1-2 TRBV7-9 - CASSLAEAADGYTF TGTGCCAGCAGCTTAGCGGAGGCAGCCGATGGCTACACCTTC
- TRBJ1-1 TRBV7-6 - CASSLGREGSEAFF TGTGCCAGCAGCTTAGGACGGGAGGGTTCTGAAGCTTTCTTT
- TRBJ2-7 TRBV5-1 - CASSLEGGWEQYF TGCGCCAGCAGCTTGGAAGGGGGTTGGGAGCAGTACTTC
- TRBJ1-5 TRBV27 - CASSFDRLQPQHF TGTGCCAGCAGTTTCGACAGGTTGCAGCCCCAGCATTTT
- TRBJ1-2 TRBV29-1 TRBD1 CSVIIRDRGLGYTF TGCAGCGTTATAATCCGGGACAGGGGGCTTGGCTACACCTTC
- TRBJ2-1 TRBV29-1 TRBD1 CSVERTGGGAAEQFF TGCAGCGTTGAAAGGACAGGGGGAGGTGCTGCTGAGCAGTTCTTC
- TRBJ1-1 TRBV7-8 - CASSLVGRENTEAFF TGTGCCAGCAGCTTAGTTGGCAGGGAGAACACTGAAGCTTTCTTT
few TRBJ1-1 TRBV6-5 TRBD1 CASSSPGGANTEAFF TGTGCCAGCAGCTCGCCAGGGGGCGCCAACACTGAAGCTTTCTTT
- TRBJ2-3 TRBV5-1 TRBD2 CASSRAGGADTQYF TGCGCCAGCAGTCGGGCGGGAGGGGCAGATACGCAGTATTTT
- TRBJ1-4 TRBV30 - CANQDGVGTNEKLFF TGTGCCAATCAAGACGGGGTCGGAACTAATGAAAAACTGTTTTTT
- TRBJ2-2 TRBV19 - CASAEPNTGELFF TGTGCCAGTGCTGAGCCGAACACCGGGGAGCTGTTTTTT
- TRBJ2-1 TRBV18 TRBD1 CASSPSRDRGLGEQFF TGTGCCAGCTCACCATCCCGGGACAGGGGCCTCGGGGAGCAGTTCTTC
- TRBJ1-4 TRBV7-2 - CASSLVAGVPTNEKLFF TGTGCCAGCAGCTTAGTTGCAGGGGTCCCAACTAATGAAAAACTGTTTTTT
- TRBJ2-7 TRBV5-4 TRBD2 CASSLTSGSFEQYF TGTGCCAGCAGCTTGACTAGCGGGAGTTTCGAGCAGTACTTC
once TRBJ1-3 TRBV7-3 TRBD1 CASSLMTGNSGNTIYF TGTGCCAGCAGCTTAATGACAGGGAACTCTGGAAACACCATATATTTT
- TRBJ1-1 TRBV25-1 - CASSGGTGTEAFF TGTGCCAGCAGTGGAGGGACTGGCACTGAAGCTTTCTTT